The clone carrying this T cell receptor beta chain was picked up a small number of times. Each participant's cohort was designated according to participant-reported clinical history. As processed by the authors: How many nucleated cells were present was estimated from reference gene primer amplification. The data were produced by immunoSEQ multiplex PCR, yet TCRdb's version contains in-frame clones alone and is incomplete. V and J calls and clone size are copied from that table; D and trimming were computed from the DNA. The sample yields about 210,000 clones, about 86% seen once. These data belong to a study of blood T cell repertoires in COVID-19. For the study at large: T cells, B-cell-depleted T cells, or PBMCs provided the cDNA or gDNA that served as material.

CDR1 is SGHVS and CDR2 is FQNEAQ in the germline V gene. The CDR3 is 13 amino acids. V was shortened by 4 bases and J by 4 bases, with 8 bases between the two germline ends. The sample taken for sequencing was PBMCs or T cells enriched from blood (not recorded which). The chain couples TRBV7-8 to TRBJ1-5; D remains ambiguous. This clonotype was sampled from a woman aged 50 to 60 with acute COVID-19. The CDR3 DNA reads as TGTGCCAGCAGCTCCCTCCTAAATCAGCCCCAGCATTTT. This codes for CASSSLLNQPQHF. Supplemented by reference TRBV7-8 and TRBJ1-5, the full variable domain reads GAGVSQSPRYKVAKRGQDVALRCDPISGHVSLFWYQQALGQGPEFLTYFQNEAQLDKSGLPSDRFFAERPEGSVSTLKIQRTQQEDSAVYLCASSSLLNQPQHFGDGTRLSIL.